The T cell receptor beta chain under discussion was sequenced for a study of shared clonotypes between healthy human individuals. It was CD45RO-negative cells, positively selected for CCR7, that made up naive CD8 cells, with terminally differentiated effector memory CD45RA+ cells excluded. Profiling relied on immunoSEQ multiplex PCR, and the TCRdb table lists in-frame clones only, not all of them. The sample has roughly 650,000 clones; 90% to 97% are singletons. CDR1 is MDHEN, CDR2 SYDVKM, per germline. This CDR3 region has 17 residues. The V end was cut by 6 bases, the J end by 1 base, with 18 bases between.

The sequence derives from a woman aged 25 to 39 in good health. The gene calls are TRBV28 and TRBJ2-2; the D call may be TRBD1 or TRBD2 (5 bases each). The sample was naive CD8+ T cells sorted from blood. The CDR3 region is CASSRVFAGRNTGELFF. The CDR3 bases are TGTGCCAGCAGCCGCGTATTTGCAGGGAGGAACACCGGGGAGCTGTTTTTT. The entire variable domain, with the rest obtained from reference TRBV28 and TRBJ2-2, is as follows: DVKVTQSSRYLVKRTGEKVFLECVQDMDHENMFWYRQDPGLGLRLIYFSYDVKMKEKGDIPEGYSVSREKKERFSLILESASTNQTSMYLCASSRVFAGRNTGELFFGEGSRLTVL.